Each of the 7 T cell receptor beta chains below was sequenced from the same sample in a study of regulatory T cells in long-lasting Graves disease. Regarding time point: persistent/refractory GD, antithyroid drugs over 5 years with positive TRAb. Following extraction of RNA from PBMCs, that RNA was used to make the TCR library. Arm-PCR of CDR3 regions with iRepertoire HTBI primers generated TCR beta libraries. TCRdb ran MiXCR on the multiplex PCR reads and lists one entry per CDR3 protein. This table holds over 250,000 distinct CDR3 sequences, more than 20% found once. The sample in question was peripheral blood mononuclear cells (PBMCs), obtained when the disease was refractory, from a patient treated with antithyroid drugs. The receptors here all came from a female donor with Graves disease.

The chain joins TRBV12-3 or TRBV12-4 to TRBJ2-5, with D perhaps TRBD2 (5 bases). The CDR3 consists of 15 residues. The V gene lost 0 bases and the J gene lost 5 bases, with 13 bases spanning the gap. The CDR3 sequence: CASSLAISEGETQYF. CDR3 nucleotide sequence: TGTGCCAGCAGTTTAGCGATCAGTGAGGGTGAGACCCAGTACTTC.

The V call is TRBV7-2, the J call TRBJ2-7; 8 bases are a match to TRBD2. In germline, CDR1 is SGHTA, CDR2 FQGNSA. Trimming removed 5 bases from V and 2 bases from J; junction bases left unmatched: 11. The CDR3 is 16 residues long. CDR3 sequence reads: CASSQDGSGGPYEQYF. CDR3 bases: TGTGCCAGCAGCCAAGATGGAAGCGGGGGTCCCTACGAGCAGTACTTC.

The chain uses TRBV7-9 and TRBJ2-1; 10 bases align to TRBD2. Germline V CDR1 and CDR2: SEHNR, FQNEAQ (reference sequence). The CDR3 length is 18 residues. V was clipped by 2 bases and J by 1 base; unmatched bases: 8. CDR3: CASSLKSLAGASYNEQFF. DNA for the CDR3: TGTGCCAGCAGCTTAAAGTCCCTAGCGGGAGCGTCCTACAATGAGCAGTTCTTC.

This clonotype was recorded at least ten times. The rearrangement uses TRBV7-9 and TRBJ1-1; no firm D call. Germline V lookup: CDR1 SEHNR, CDR2 FQNEAQ (reference sequence). Between the trimmed V and J ends, which lost 6 bases and 2 bases, there was a span of 10 bases. This CDR3 contains 13 residues. The CDR3 region is CASSFRGNTEAFF. Written as DNA, the CDR3 is TGTGCCAGCAGTTTCCGGGGTAACACTGAAGCTTTCTTT.

This clonotype was counted at least ten times. The J gene is TRBJ1-2, the V gene TRBV20-1, with 8 bases lining up with TRBD1. Germline V gene data show CDR1 as DFQATT and CDR2 as SNEGSKA (reference sequence). Trimming removed 3 bases from V and 6 bases from J; junction bases left unmatched: 12. CDR3 length: 15 residues. In DNA form, the CDR3 reads TGCAGTGCTAGGGGGACAGGCGGTAAGGTTAATGGCTACACCTTC. It codes for CSARGTGGKVNGYTF.

This clonotype was detected a few times. The chain combines TRBV6-9 with TRBJ2-5; 13 bases align to TRBD2. This CDR3 has 16 residues. Germline assignment: CDR1 MNHGY and CDR2 SVAAGI. Trimming removed 1 base from V and 5 bases from J; junction bases left unmatched: 4. The CDR3 nucleotides are TGTGCCAGCAGTTATTGGACTAGCGGGAGCCGGGAGACCCAGTACTTC. The encoded protein is CASSYWTSGSRETQYF.

This clonotype was seen a handful of times. CDR3 sequence (DNA): TGTGCCTGGAGTCATGCTCTTGGACAGTTCGAGACCCAGTACTTC. It yields the protein CAWSHALGQFETQYF. The gene calls are TRBV30 and TRBJ2-5, with a tentative D call TRBD1 (6 bases). V was cut by 2 bases and J by 5 bases, with 18 bases left in between. CDR1 and CDR2 from the germline V gene are GTSNPN and SVGIG (reference sequence). This CDR3 contains 15 residues.